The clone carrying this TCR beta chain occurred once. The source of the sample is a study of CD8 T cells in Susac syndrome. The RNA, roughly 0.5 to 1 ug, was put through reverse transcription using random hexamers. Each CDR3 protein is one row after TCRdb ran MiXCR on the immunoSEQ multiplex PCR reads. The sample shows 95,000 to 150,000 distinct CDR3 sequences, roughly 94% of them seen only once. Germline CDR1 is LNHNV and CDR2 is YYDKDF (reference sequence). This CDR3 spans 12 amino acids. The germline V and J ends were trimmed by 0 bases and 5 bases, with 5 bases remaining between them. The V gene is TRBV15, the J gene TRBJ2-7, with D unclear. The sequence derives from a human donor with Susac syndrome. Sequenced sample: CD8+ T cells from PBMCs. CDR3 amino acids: CATSRDPHEQYF. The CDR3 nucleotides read TGTGCCACCAGCAGAGACCCCCACGAGCAGTACTTC.